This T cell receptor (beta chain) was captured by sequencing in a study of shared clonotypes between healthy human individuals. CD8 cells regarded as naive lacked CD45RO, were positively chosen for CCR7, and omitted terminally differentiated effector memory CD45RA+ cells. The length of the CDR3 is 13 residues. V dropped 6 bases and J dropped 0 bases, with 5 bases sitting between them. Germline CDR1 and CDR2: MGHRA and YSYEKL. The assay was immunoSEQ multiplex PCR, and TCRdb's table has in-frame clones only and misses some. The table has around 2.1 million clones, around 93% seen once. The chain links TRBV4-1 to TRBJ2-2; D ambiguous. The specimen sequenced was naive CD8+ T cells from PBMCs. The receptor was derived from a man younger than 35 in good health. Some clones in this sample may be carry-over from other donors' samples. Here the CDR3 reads CASRGTNTGELFF. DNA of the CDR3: TGCGCCAGCAGGGGCACGAACACCGGGGAGCTGTTTTTT.